This T cell receptor (beta chain) was recorded in a study of CD8 T cells in Susac syndrome. Sequencing of TCR beta, carried out with a high-throughput approach, was applied to CD8+ and CD4+ T cells from the blood. Healthy donors acted as controls, with matching for age and sex. TEMRA cells were enriched by FACS, and CD4+ and CD8+ T cells were negatively isolated. V lost 4 bases and J lost 5, with 14 bases in between. Germline assignment: CDR1 MGHDK and CDR2 SYGVNS. CDR3 length: 14 residues. RNA, at about 0.45 to 1 ug, was reverse transcribed with random hexamers. Coverage of TCR beta CDR3 amplification by immunoSEQ multiplex PCR extended to 54 Vbeta and 13 Jbeta. TCRdb called the immunoSEQ multiplex PCR reads again in MiXCR, with one record for every CDR3 protein. The repertoire holds some 120,000 distinct CDR3 sequences, with around 90% as singletons.

The TCR sequence derives from a human donor in good health. Sequencing was carried out using CD4+ T cells from PBMCs. V gene TRBV25-1 combines with J gene TRBJ2-5; D is unresolved. DNA for the CDR3: TGTGCCAGCAGTGGGGAAAGGGTGACGGAGACCCAGTACTTC. It specifies CASSGERVTETQYF. The full variable domain, with the rest looked up from reference TRBV25-1 and TRBJ2-5, is EADIYQTPRYLVIGTGKKITLECSQTMGHDKMYWYQQDPGMELHLIHYSYGVNSTEKGDLSSESTVSRIRTEHFPLTLESARPSHTSQYLCASSGERVTETQYFGPGTRLLVL.